A selection of T cell receptor beta chains follows, all from one sample in a study of blood T cell repertoires in COVID-19. Using immunoSEQ multiplex PCR, the repertoire was profiled, and TCRdb retains in-frame clones only, with some absent. The sample consists of some 140,000 clones, roughly 79% of them appearing once. Specimen: peripheral blood. Source of these receptors: a human donor in a cohort sampled during active COVID-19. Each CDR3 is given with its conserved first and last residue. D genes are given only for firm matches. The size of a clone is reported for some rows only, either as once, few or many, or as a class for expanded clones.

d_gene: -
j_gene: TRBJ2-1
v_gene: TRBV7-2
abundance: -
CDR3nt: TGTGCCAGCAGTTTCGGACAGTACAATGAGCAGTTCTTC
CDR3aa: CASSFGQYNEQFF

d_gene: -
j_gene: TRBJ2-1
v_gene: TRBV4-2
abundance: -
CDR3nt: TGTGCCAGCAGCCAAGTAGAAGCGAGCTCCTACAATGAGCAGTTCTTC
CDR3aa: CASSQVEASSYNEQFF

d_gene: -
j_gene: TRBJ2-7
v_gene: TRBV10-2
abundance: few
CDR3nt: TGCGCCAGCAGTGAGTGGGACTCCTCCTACGAGCAGTACTTC
CDR3aa: CASSEWDSSYEQYF

d_gene: TRBD1
j_gene: TRBJ1-2
v_gene: TRBV6-1
abundance: -
CDR3nt: TGTGCCAGCAGTGAATTTAGGACAGGGGTTGGCTACACCTTC
CDR3aa: CASSEFRTGVGYTF

d_gene: TRBD1
j_gene: TRBJ2-1
v_gene: TRBV3-1/TRBV3-2
abundance: few
CDR3nt: TGTGCCAGCAGCGCAGGGGACAGGGTGGCTTTGAATGAGCAGTTCTTC
CDR3aa: CASSAGDRVALNEQFF

d_gene: -
j_gene: TRBJ1-5
v_gene: TRBV5-1
abundance: -
CDR3nt: TGCGCCAGCAGCTCCGGGGTCTTCAATCAGCCCCAGCATTTT
CDR3aa: CASSSGVFNQPQHF

d_gene: TRBD2
j_gene: TRBJ2-7
v_gene: TRBV10-1
abundance: -
CDR3nt: TGCGCCCACCTAGCGGGCTACGAGCAGTACTTC
CDR3aa: CAHLAGYEQYF

d_gene: -
j_gene: TRBJ1-1
v_gene: TRBV11-2
abundance: few
CDR3nt: TGTGCCACCGCAGCCTGGGGGCGCAGAACTGAAGCTTTCTTT
CDR3aa: CATAAWGRRTEAFF

d_gene: -
j_gene: TRBJ1-2
v_gene: TRBV7-9
abundance: once
CDR3nt: TGTGCCAGCAGCTTTGACCGTCGACAGCTCCGATCGGGCTACACCTTC
CDR3aa: CASSFDRRQLRSGYTF

d_gene: -
j_gene: TRBJ2-4
v_gene: TRBV9
abundance: -
CDR3nt: TGTGCCAGCAGCGTAGACAGCGGCAAAAACATTCAGTACTTC
CDR3aa: CASSVDSGKNIQYF

d_gene: TRBD2
j_gene: TRBJ2-3
v_gene: TRBV2
abundance: -
CDR3nt: TGTGCCAGCAGTGAGTTGGCTAGCGGGGTGAGGACAGATACGCAGTATTTT
CDR3aa: CASSELASGVRTDTQYF

d_gene: -
j_gene: TRBJ1-2
v_gene: TRBV12-3/TRBV12-4
abundance: -
CDR3nt: TGTGCCAGCAGGGGACTGGACGCTGGCTACACCTTC
CDR3aa: CASRGLDAGYTF

d_gene: -
j_gene: TRBJ2-2
v_gene: TRBV2
abundance: -
CDR3nt: TGTGCCAGCAGTGTGAGAGGGTGGTCCGGGGAGCTGTTTTTT
CDR3aa: CASSVRGWSGELFF

d_gene: TRBD2
j_gene: TRBJ2-1
v_gene: TRBV7-9
abundance: -
CDR3nt: TGTGCCAGCCCTAGTAGCGGGGGGGTGAGCTCCTACAATGAGCAGTTCTTC
CDR3aa: CASPSSGGVSSYNEQFF

d_gene: TRBD2
j_gene: TRBJ2-7
v_gene: TRBV19
abundance: -
CDR3nt: TGTGCCAGTAGTTCCCAAGCGGGGGGCACCTACGAGCAGTACTTC
CDR3aa: CASSSQAGGTYEQYF

d_gene: -
j_gene: TRBJ2-7
v_gene: TRBV5-6
abundance: -
CDR3nt: TGTGCCAGCAGCTTGGTGGCGGGCGAGCAGTACTTC
CDR3aa: CASSLVAGEQYF

d_gene: TRBD2
j_gene: TRBJ2-2
v_gene: TRBV5-5
abundance: -
CDR3nt: TGTGCCAGCACCCTAGTAGCGGGGCCGGGCACCGGGGAGCTGTTTTTT
CDR3aa: CASTLVAGPGTGELFF

d_gene: -
j_gene: TRBJ2-7
v_gene: TRBV30
abundance: few
CDR3nt: TGTGCCTGGTCCCTGCCTAGGGAGACCTACGAGCAGTACTTC
CDR3aa: CAWSLPRETYEQYF

d_gene: -
j_gene: TRBJ2-1
v_gene: TRBV7-2
abundance: once
CDR3nt: TGTGCCAGCAGCTTATACTTTGCTGAGCAGTTCTTC
CDR3aa: CASSLYFAEQFF

d_gene: -
j_gene: TRBJ1-2
v_gene: TRBV19
abundance: few
CDR3nt: TGTGCCAGTAGTATAGCGGTTGTTAACTATGGCTACACCTTC
CDR3aa: CASSIAVVNYGYTF

d_gene: TRBD2
j_gene: TRBJ2-1
v_gene: TRBV4-2
abundance: -
CDR3nt: TGTGCCAGCAGCCAAGTGGGGACTAGCGGGGGGGTGCAGTTCTTC
CDR3aa: CASSQVGTSGGVQFF

d_gene: TRBD1
j_gene: TRBJ1-5
v_gene: TRBV24-1
abundance: few
CDR3nt: TGTGCCACCAGTGGGGGACAGGCCCTACGGCCCCAGCATTTT
CDR3aa: CATSGGQALRPQHF

d_gene: -
j_gene: TRBJ2-7
v_gene: TRBV28
abundance: -
CDR3nt: TGTGCCAGCAGTTACTTGGCGGATGAGACCTACGAGCAGTACTTC
CDR3aa: CASSYLADETYEQYF

d_gene: TRBD1
j_gene: TRBJ1-1
v_gene: TRBV6-6
abundance: -
CDR3nt: TGTGCCAGCAGGGAACCGGGACAGGGGGCGCAGGAAGCTTTCTTT
CDR3aa: CASREPGQGAQEAFF

d_gene: -
j_gene: TRBJ2-7
v_gene: TRBV11-2
abundance: -
CDR3nt: TGTGCCAGCAGCTTATATCTGGACAGCTCCTACGAGCAGTACTTC
CDR3aa: CASSLYLDSSYEQYF

d_gene: TRBD2
j_gene: TRBJ2-3
v_gene: TRBV5-1
abundance: once
CDR3nt: TGCGCCTCCAGCTTTAGCGGGGGCAGCACAGATACGCAGTATTTT
CDR3aa: CASSFSGGSTDTQYF

d_gene: TRBD2
j_gene: TRBJ2-3
v_gene: TRBV30
abundance: -
CDR3nt: TGTGCCTGGAGTGCCCCGGGACTAGCGGGGGGGAGGGATACGCAGTATTTT
CDR3aa: CAWSAPGLAGGRDTQYF

d_gene: -
j_gene: TRBJ1-1
v_gene: TRBV5-1
abundance: few
CDR3nt: TGCGCCAGCAGCTATGAGGGGGTGTATGAAGCTTTCTTT
CDR3aa: CASSYEGVYEAFF

d_gene: TRBD1
j_gene: TRBJ2-3
v_gene: TRBV14
abundance: -
CDR3nt: TGTGCCAGCAGCCTAAGACAGGGAAGCACAGATACGCAGTATTTT
CDR3aa: CASSLRQGSTDTQYF

d_gene: TRBD1
j_gene: TRBJ2-7
v_gene: TRBV6-5
abundance: -
CDR3nt: TGTGCCAGCACGGACCGGACAGGGGCCTCCTACGAGCAGTACTTC
CDR3aa: CASTDRTGASYEQYF

d_gene: TRBD2
j_gene: TRBJ2-7
v_gene: TRBV20-1
abundance: -
CDR3nt: TGCAGTGCTAGTTCTCTAGCGGTGACCTACGAGCAGTACTTC
CDR3aa: CSASSLAVTYEQYF

d_gene: TRBD2
j_gene: TRBJ2-7
v_gene: TRBV6-5
abundance: -
CDR3nt: TGTGCCAGCAGATTAGCGGGGGGGCGAGCCTACGAGCAGTACTTC
CDR3aa: CASRLAGGRAYEQYF

d_gene: -
j_gene: TRBJ2-7
v_gene: TRBV6-5
abundance: -
CDR3nt: TGTGCCGCAGCGGAGGGGCTTGTTTACGAGCAGTACTTC
CDR3aa: CAAAEGLVYEQYF

d_gene: TRBD1
j_gene: TRBJ1-2
v_gene: TRBV2
abundance: -
CDR3nt: TGTGCCAGCACCCCGGAACAGGGGGCGCGTGGCTACACCTTC
CDR3aa: CASTPEQGARGYTF

d_gene: -
j_gene: TRBJ1-1
v_gene: TRBV6-5
abundance: -
CDR3nt: TGTGCCAGCAGTCCCGGGACATGGGGAGATGAAGCTTTCTTT
CDR3aa: CASSPGTWGDEAFF

d_gene: TRBD1
j_gene: TRBJ1-1
v_gene: TRBV29-1
abundance: once
CDR3nt: TGCAGCGGGGTCCAGGGGGCGCGTTACACTGAAGCTTTCTTT
CDR3aa: CSGVQGARYTEAFF

d_gene: TRBD1
j_gene: TRBJ1-2
v_gene: TRBV28
abundance: -
CDR3nt: TGTGCCAGCAGATCCCTAGGGACAGGGGGCAGCTACACCTTC
CDR3aa: CASRSLGTGGSYTF

d_gene: TRBD1
j_gene: TRBJ1-2
v_gene: TRBV30
abundance: -
CDR3nt: TGTGGCTCCCAAGGGGACAGCTCATGGGCTGGCTACACCTTC
CDR3aa: CGSQGDSSWAGYTF

d_gene: TRBD1
j_gene: TRBJ2-4
v_gene: TRBV29-1
abundance: -
CDR3nt: TGCAGCGTTGTAGGACCCGGGACAGCAAACATTCAGTACTTC
CDR3aa: CSVVGPGTANIQYF

d_gene: -
j_gene: TRBJ1-1
v_gene: TRBV6-6
abundance: -
CDR3nt: TGTGCCAGCAGCCCAATGGGGGAGGTCATGAACACTGAAGCTTTCTTT
CDR3aa: CASSPMGEVMNTEAFF

d_gene: -
j_gene: TRBJ1-6
v_gene: TRBV11-2
abundance: -
CDR3nt: TGTGCCAGCAGGGGCACAGGAGCGAGACCAAATTCACCCCTCCACTTT
CDR3aa: CASRGTGARPNSPLHF

d_gene: TRBD1
j_gene: TRBJ2-2
v_gene: TRBV3-1/TRBV3-2
abundance: -
CDR3nt: TGTGCCAGCAGCCATTTTGGGACAGGGGTCACCGGGGAGCTGTTTTTT
CDR3aa: CASSHFGTGVTGELFF

d_gene: -
j_gene: TRBJ1-4
v_gene: TRBV30
abundance: -
CDR3nt: TGTGCCTGGAGTGGTAGGGGGGGTGATAATGAAAAACTGTTTTTT
CDR3aa: CAWSGRGGDNEKLFF

d_gene: TRBD2
j_gene: TRBJ2-7
v_gene: TRBV2
abundance: -
CDR3nt: TGTGCCAGCAGCGGGAACGGGGCGGGAGGAGAGCAGTACTTC
CDR3aa: CASSGNGAGGEQYF

d_gene: -
j_gene: TRBJ2-7
v_gene: TRBV19
abundance: -
CDR3nt: TGTGCCAGTAAACGCGGGGCAGCCTACGAGCAGTACTTC
CDR3aa: CASKRGAAYEQYF

d_gene: TRBD1
j_gene: TRBJ1-1
v_gene: TRBV7-3
abundance: few
CDR3nt: TGTGCCAGCAGCTTAACGGGACAGTCAGCGGCCCTCACTGAAGCTTTCTTT
CDR3aa: CASSLTGQSAALTEAFF

d_gene: -
j_gene: TRBJ1-2
v_gene: TRBV3-1/TRBV3-2
abundance: -
CDR3nt: TGTGCCAGCAGCCAACTCAGCGGGGGCTACACCTTC
CDR3aa: CASSQLSGGYTF

d_gene: TRBD1
j_gene: TRBJ2-2
v_gene: TRBV11-1
abundance: few
CDR3nt: TGTGCCAGCAGCCGACGACAGGGGGAGCTCGGCGGGGAGCTGTTTTTT
CDR3aa: CASSRRQGELGGELFF

d_gene: TRBD1
j_gene: TRBJ2-5
v_gene: TRBV19
abundance: -
CDR3nt: TGTGCCAGTAGTATGCTCAGGGGGCGGCAAGAGACCCAGTACTTC
CDR3aa: CASSMLRGRQETQYF

d_gene: -
j_gene: TRBJ2-7
v_gene: TRBV11-2
abundance: -
CDR3nt: TGTGCCAGCAGCTTACTCCGGGGTTTCTACGAGCAGTACTTC
CDR3aa: CASSLLRGFYEQYF

d_gene: TRBD2
j_gene: TRBJ2-2
v_gene: TRBV2
abundance: -
CDR3nt: TGTGCCAGCAGGGGACTAGGTACCGGGGAGCTGTTTTTT
CDR3aa: CASRGLGTGELFF

d_gene: -
j_gene: TRBJ2-1
v_gene: TRBV9
abundance: -
CDR3nt: TGTGCCAGCAGCGTAGCTTCCAGGATGAATGAGCAGTTCTTC
CDR3aa: CASSVASRMNEQFF

d_gene: TRBD1
j_gene: TRBJ2-4
v_gene: TRBV18
abundance: -
CDR3nt: TGTGCCAGCTCACCAGTGGGCGACAGGGGGCCACTACTAGCCAAAAACATTCAGTACTTC
CDR3aa: CASSPVGDRGPLLAKNIQYF

d_gene: -
j_gene: TRBJ2-3
v_gene: TRBV5-5
abundance: -
CDR3nt: TGTGCCAGCAGCTCCCGACTTATCACAGATACGCAGTATTTT
CDR3aa: CASSSRLITDTQYF

d_gene: TRBD2
j_gene: TRBJ2-1
v_gene: TRBV11-2
abundance: -
CDR3nt: TGTGCCAGCAGCTTGGATGGGCGGGGGAGGGGTGAGCAGTTCTTC
CDR3aa: CASSLDGRGRGEQFF

d_gene: TRBD2
j_gene: TRBJ2-1
v_gene: TRBV27
abundance: -
CDR3nt: TGTGCCAGCACCCTGGCTAGCGGGGGGAACAATGAGCAGTTCTTC
CDR3aa: CASTLASGGNNEQFF

d_gene: -
j_gene: TRBJ1-6
v_gene: TRBV2
abundance: -
CDR3nt: TGTGCCAGCAGTGAAGCGCGAGGGTATAATTCACCCCTCCACTTT
CDR3aa: CASSEARGYNSPLHF